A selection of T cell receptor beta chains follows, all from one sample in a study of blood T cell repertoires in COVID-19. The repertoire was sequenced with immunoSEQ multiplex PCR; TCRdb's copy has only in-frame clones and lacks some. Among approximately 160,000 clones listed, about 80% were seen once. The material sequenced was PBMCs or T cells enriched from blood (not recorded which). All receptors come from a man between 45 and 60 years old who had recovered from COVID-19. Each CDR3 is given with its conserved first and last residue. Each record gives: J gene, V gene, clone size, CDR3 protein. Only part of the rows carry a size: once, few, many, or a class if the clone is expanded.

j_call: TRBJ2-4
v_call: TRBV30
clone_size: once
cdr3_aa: CAWSVRGHIQYF

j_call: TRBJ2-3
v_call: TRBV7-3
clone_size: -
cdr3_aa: CASSLLRSSTDTQYF

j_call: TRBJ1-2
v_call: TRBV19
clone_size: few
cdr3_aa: CASSIDPFPNYGYTF

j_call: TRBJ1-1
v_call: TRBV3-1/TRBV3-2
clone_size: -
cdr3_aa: CASSQEEQDVEAFF

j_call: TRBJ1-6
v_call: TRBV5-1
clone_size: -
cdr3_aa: CASSLAGVSPLHF

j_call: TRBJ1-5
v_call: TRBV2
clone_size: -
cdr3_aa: CASSSQGLGNQPQHF

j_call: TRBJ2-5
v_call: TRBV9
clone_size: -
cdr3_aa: CASSVAGSETQYF

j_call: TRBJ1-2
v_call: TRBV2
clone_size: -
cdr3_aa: CATTGGYNYGYTF

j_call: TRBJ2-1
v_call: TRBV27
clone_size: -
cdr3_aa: CASTGRLNYNEQFF

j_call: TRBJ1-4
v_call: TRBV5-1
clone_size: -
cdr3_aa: CASSSRGGEKLFF

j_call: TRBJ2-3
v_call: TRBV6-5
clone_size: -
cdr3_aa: CASSYSRASGGNTQYF